The 2 T cell receptor beta chains below were found in one sample sequenced in a study of shared clonotypes between healthy human individuals. Naive-designated CD8 cells lacked CD45RO, were positively enriched for CCR7, and omitted terminally differentiated effector memory CD45RA+ cells. TCRdb's table, derived via immunoSEQ multiplex PCR, lists solely in-frame clones and lacks some. The sample lists some 740,000 clones; about 91% were seen once. The material sequenced was naive CD8+ T cells sorted from blood. These TCRs come from a man between 25 and 39 years old in good health.

The chain joins TRBV7-9 to TRBJ2-7; D gene uncertain. CDR3 length: 12 amino acids. V dropped 2 bases and J dropped 6 bases, with 8 bases sitting between them. The germline V gene encodes CDR1 SEHNR and CDR2 FQNEAQ (reference sequence). The CDR3 DNA is TGTGCCAGCAGCTTATATGCCTTCGAGCAGTACTTC. It yields the protein CASSLYAFEQYF.

The chain recombines TRBV6-1 with TRBJ2-7; D is undetermined. Per the germline V gene, CDR1 is MNHNS and CDR2 is SASEGT. V lost 3 bases and J lost 2, with 8 bases in between. The length of the CDR3 is 13 residues. The CDR3 DNA sequence: TGTGCCAGCAGTGAGATAGAAACCTACGAGCAGTACTTC. Its protein is CASSEIETYEQYF.